The 26 T cell receptor beta chains presented below share a single source sample, sequenced in a study of shared clonotypes between healthy human individuals. The repertoire was sequenced with immunoSEQ multiplex PCR; TCRdb's copy has only in-frame clones and lacks some. The top ten clones hold 0.37% of a sample with about 2.3 million clones, around 93% of them seen once. Sequencing input: naive CD4+ T cells from PBMCs. The subset: CD45RA+ positively selected. These receptor sequences come from a man between 18 and 29 years old in good health. Some clones in this sample may be carry-over from other donors' samples.

This chain connects TRBV28 to TRBJ2-2; D is ambiguous. Germline V gives CDR1 MDHEN, CDR2 SYDVKM. Trimming left V 5 bases short and J 0 bases short, with 4 bases between. The CDR3 totals 13 residues. The CDR3 nucleotides read TGTGCCAGCAGTATTGCGAACACCGGGGAGCTGTTTTTT. Its translation is CASSIANTGELFF. Looking up the rest from reference TRBV28 and TRBJ2-2 gives the full variable domain: DVKVTQSSRYLVKRTGEKVFLECVQDMDHENMFWYRQDPGLGLRLIYFSYDVKMKEKGDIPEGYSVSREKKERFSLILESASTNQTSMYLCASSIANTGELFFGEGSRLTVL.

This chain links TRBV5-5 with TRBJ1-2, with TRBD1 matching 10 bases. Trimming cost V 3 bases and J 7 bases; bases outside gene matches: 6. Germline V lookup: CDR1 SGHKS, CDR2 YYEKEE (reference sequence). The CDR3 sequence is 14 residues long. The CDR3 DNA follows: TGTGCCAGCAGCTCGACAGGGGGCCGGCGTGGCTACACCTTC. Translating it yields CASSSTGGRRGYTF.

The V and J genes are TRBV27 and TRBJ2-7; D call uncertain. With 10 bases removed from V and 2 bases from J, the gap between germline ends came to 18 bases. Germline lookup yields CDR1 MNHEY and CDR2 SMNVEV (reference sequence). CDR3 length: 14 residues. The CDR3 DNA reads as TGTGCCATCAAAAGCTCATCGGTCCCCTACGAGCAGTACTTC. Translated: CAIKSSSVPYEQYF.

This chain links TRBV19 with TRBJ1-1, with TRBD1 identical over 7 bases. Germline CDR1 reads LNHDA; CDR2 reads SQIVND (reference sequence). The CDR3 consists of 12 residues. The junction had 8 bases not matched to a gene; V was cut back by 5 bases and J by 11 bases. The CDR3 region has the DNA TGTGCCAGTAGTCCAAGGACAGGCACCGCTTTCTTT. Translated: CASSPRTGTAFF.

The chain links TRBV4-2 to TRBJ2-1; D perhaps matches TRBD2 (6 bases). Trimming shortened V by 4 bases and J by 8 bases, and 18 bases separated the two germline ends. The CDR3 is 15 residues long. CDR1 and CDR2 from the germline V gene are LGHNA and YNFKEQ. DNA of the CDR3: TGTGCCAGCAGCCGATTAGGGACTCCAAAGGATGAGCAGTTCTTC. Its protein product is CASSRLGTPKDEQFF.

This clone has only a few counts. At one of its ends the junction is not consistent with the germline gene, which may arise from a read error. V is TRBV5-1 and J is TRBJ1-1; no reliable D call. The CDR3 totals 15 residues. Germline V CDR1 and CDR2: SGHRS, YFSETQ. The CDR3 region is CASSLGSTMNTEAFF. The CDR3 nucleotides read TGCGCCAGCAGTTTGGGATCCACAATGAACACTGAAGCTTTCTTT.

The chain uses TRBV29-1 and TRBJ2-1; tentatively, D is TRBD2 (6 bases). This CDR3 has 13 residues. Germline V gene sequence: CDR1 SQVTM, CDR2 ANQGSEA. V dropped 4 bases and J dropped 5 bases, with 12 bases sitting between them. CDR3 in DNA: TGCAGCGTTGCACTACTAGCAAACAATGAGCAGTTCTTC. This translates into CSVALLANNEQFF.

This rearrangement joins TRBV4-1 to TRBJ2-7; no clear D. Deletions cut 4 bases from V and 2 bases from J, with 15 bases between. CDR1 and CDR2 from the germline V gene are MGHRA and YSYEKL. The CDR3 contains 15 residues. CDR3 sequence: CASSRMVETAYEQYF. CDR3 nucleotide sequence: TGCGCCAGCAGCCGGATGGTTGAAACGGCCTACGAGCAGTACTTC.

This clone was recorded once. The same CDR3 is also encoded by other DNA sequences in this sample. This rearrangement joins TRBV5-6 to TRBJ1-3; a possible D gene is TRBD1 (5 bases). The CDR3 is made up of 14 amino acids. V dropped 1 base and J dropped 4 bases, with 9 bases sitting between them. Per the germline V gene, CDR1 is SGHDT and CDR2 is YYEEEE. This CDR3 reads CASSLWGSGNTIYF. The CDR3 DNA follows: TGTGCCAGCAGCTTGTGGGGGTCCGGAAACACCATATATTTT. Supplemented by reference TRBV5-6 and TRBJ1-3, the full variable domain reads DAGVTQSPTHLIKTRGQQVTLRCSPKSGHDTVSWYQQALGQGPQFIFQYYEEEERQRGNFPDRFSGHQFPNYSSELNVNALLLGDSALYLCASSLWGSGNTIYFGEGSWLTVV.

The rearrangement links TRBV18 to TRBJ2-3; 7 bases are shared with TRBD2. The CDR3 contains 14 residues. Germline V lookup: CDR1 KGHSH, CDR2 LQKENI. The trim removed 5 bases at V and 4 bases at J, leaving 6 bases unmatched. The CDR3 nucleotides read TGTGCCAGCTCAGCCGCGGGGGACGCAGATACGCAGTATTTT. As protein: CASSAAGDADTQYF.

This clone came up a few times. This sequence joins TRBV18 and TRBJ2-1, with 11 bases lining up with TRBD2. The CDR3 contains 16 residues. Per germline, CDR1 KGHSH and CDR2 LQKENI. Trimming at V came to 1 base and at J to 5 bases, leaving 4 bases not matched to a gene. Here the CDR3 reads CASSPLLAGGNNEQFF. The CDR3 DNA reads TGTGCCAGCTCACCACTCCTAGCGGGAGGTAACAATGAGCAGTTCTTC.

For this clone: The junction departs from the called germline gene at one end, perhaps through a read error. V and J are TRBV6-1 and TRBJ1-2, with unresolved D. This CDR3 spans 12 amino acids. Germline V gives CDR1 MNHNS, CDR2 SASEGT. The CDR3 sequence is CASREAKTGYTF. The CDR3 DNA follows: TGTGCCAGCAGAGAAGCCAAAACTGGCTACACCTTC.

CDR3 coding DNA: TGTGCCTGGAGTGTATGGACAGGGACCTACGAGCAGTACTTC. It translates to CAWSVWTGTYEQYF. The chain has TRBV30 and TRBJ2-7, with 8 bases matching TRBD1. J was trimmed by 2 bases and V by 0 bases; bases with no gene match: 3. The V gene's germline CDR1 is GTSNPN and CDR2 SVGIG (reference sequence). The length of the CDR3 is 14 residues. Looking up the rest from reference TRBV30 and TRBJ2-7 gives the full variable domain: SQTIHQWPATLVQPVGSPLSLECTVEGTSNPNLYWYRQAAGRGLQLLFYSVGIGQISSEVPQNLSASRPQDRQFILSSKKLLLSDSGFYLCAWSVWTGTYEQYFGPGTRLTVT.

Here the CDR3 reads CASSFPRTPYEQYF. CDR3 nucleotides: TGTGCCAGCAGTTTTCCCCGGACCCCCTACGAGCAGTACTTC. The chain joins TRBV28 to TRBJ2-7; D gene ambiguous. This CDR3 region has 14 residues. The germline V and J ends were trimmed by 3 bases and 2 bases, with 11 bases remaining between them. Germline CDR1 and CDR2: MDHEN and SYDVKM.

A note on this clone: Within the sample, other DNA sequences also encode this same CDR3. The rearrangement uses TRBV28 and TRBJ1-3; D is unresolved. Germline V gene lookup returns CDR1 MDHEN and CDR2 SYDVKM. V lost 3 bases to trimming and J lost 6 bases, with 9 bases between them. The CDR3 has 13 amino acids. The chain's CDR3 is CASSFRSPNTIYF. DNA of the CDR3: TGTGCCAGCAGTTTTCGCAGCCCAAACACCATATATTTT.

In its sample, this clone was seen once. The chain uses TRBV5-4 and TRBJ2-5; 7 bases map to TRBD1. V dropped 0 bases and J dropped 1; count of bases not matched to a gene: 6. CDR1 SGHNT and CDR2 YYREEE come from the germline V gene (reference sequence). The CDR3 covers 16 residues. The CDR3 bases are TGTGCCAGCAGCTTGGCCGACAGGGCCTTCCAAGAGACCCAGTACTTC. Translating gives CASSLADRAFQETQYF.

The rearrangement links TRBV28 to TRBJ2-3; no reliable D call. Germline lookup yields CDR1 MDHEN and CDR2 SYDVKM. V dropped 3 bases and J dropped 0 bases, with 7 bases sitting between them. This CDR3 is built from 14 residues. CDR3 nucleotide sequence: TGTGCCAGCAGTTTGTTCGGGAGCACAGATACGCAGTATTTT. Protein sequence: CASSLFGSTDTQYF.

This rearrangement joins TRBV9 to TRBJ2-2; TRBD2 is a possible D gene (6 bases). Trimming left V 4 bases short and J 3 bases short, with 16 bases between. From germline, CDR1 is SGDLS and CDR2 YYNGEE. The CDR3 loop spans 16 amino acids. The CDR3 region has the DNA TGTGCCAGCAGCCCGACCGGACGGAGGGACACCGGGGAGCTGTTTTTT. It is translated as CASSPTGRRDTGELFF.

The chain links TRBV29-1 to TRBJ1-4, with 7 bases that match TRBD1. The CDR3 is 14 residues long. With V trimmed by 8 bases and J by 4 bases, 10 bases remained unmatched. The germline gives CDR1 SQVTM, CDR2 ANQGSEA. The chain's CDR3 is CSFRTGQDNEKLFF. CDR3 nucleotide sequence: TGCAGCTTCCGGACTGGACAGGATAATGAAAAACTGTTTTTT. Together with reference TRBV29-1 and TRBJ1-4, the CDR3 gives the full variable domain: SAVISQKPSRDICQRGTSLTIQCQVDSQVTMMFWYRQQPGQSLTLIATANQGSEATYESGFVIDKFPISRPNLTFSTLTVSNMSPEDSSIYLCSFRTGQDNEKLFFGSGTQLSVL.

This clone was recorded only once. CDR3 sequence (DNA): TGTGCCAGCAGCTACCAACCGGGACAGGGAGAGACCCAGTACTTC. Translating gives CASSYQPGQGETQYF. J is TRBJ2-5 and V is TRBV7-2; 9 bases are a match to TRBD1. Germline values: CDR1 SGHTA, CDR2 FQGNSA. V lost 4 bases to trimming and J lost 4 bases; unmatched junction nucleotides: 7. The CDR3 has 15 residues. Combining the CDR3 with reference TRBV7-2 and TRBJ2-5 gives the whole variable domain GAGVSQSPSNKVTEKGKDVELRCDPISGHTALYWYRQSLGQGLEFLIYFQGNSAPDKSGLPSDRFSAERTGGSVSTLTIQRTQQEDSAVYLCASSYQPGQGETQYFGPGTRLLVL.

This clone was seen only once. V is TRBV2 and J is TRBJ2-5, with 9 bases that match TRBD2. With 6 bases clipped from V and 11 bases from J, the junction kept 13 bases outside the gene matches. This CDR3 is 14 amino acids long. The germline CDR1 and CDR2 sequences are SNHLY and FYNNEI. DNA for the CDR3: TGTGCCAGCAGGGAGACTAGCGGCTCGCTCCGGCAGTACTTC. Amino acids: CASRETSGSLRQYF.

V gene TRBV2 combines with J gene TRBJ2-5; D may be TRBD2 (7 bases). This CDR3 comprises 13 residues. Trimming pared 7 bases from V and 5 bases from J, leaving 14 bases between. CDR1 and CDR2 from the germline V gene are SNHLY and FYNNEI. The CDR3 DNA reads as TGTGCCAGCACAGGGGAGGGAGGGGAGACCCAGTACTTC. It specifies CASTGEGGETQYF. Variable domain in full (rest from reference TRBV2 and TRBJ2-5): EPEVTQTPSHQVTQMGQEVILRCVPISNHLYFYWYRQILGQKVEFLVSFYNNEISEKSEIFDDQFSVERPDGSNFTLKIRSTKLEDSAMYFCASTGEGGETQYFGPGTRLLVL.

The CDR3 coding sequence is TGCGCCAGCAGCCCCCTAGCGGGAGGGCCTGAGGAGCAGTACTTC. This codes for CASSPLAGGPEEQYF. This rearrangement joins TRBV5-1 to TRBJ2-7, with 12 bases matching TRBD2. CDR3 length equals 15 residues. V lost 4 bases and J lost 7; bases outside the gene matches: 9. Germline assignment: CDR1 SGHRS and CDR2 YFSETQ.

The chain joins TRBV4-2 to TRBJ2-5, with D tentatively TRBD1 (5 bases). The J call is doubtful: the DNA matches TRBJ2-7 better. The CDR3 extends over 17 amino acids. Germline V lookup: CDR1 LGHNA, CDR2 YNFKEQ. CDR3 in DNA: TGTGCCAGCAGCCAAGATCGGTGGGGCACCGGTATCTACGAGCAGTACTTC. Amino acids: CASSQDRWGTGIYEQYF.

This sequence joins TRBV4-1 and TRBJ2-5, with 7 bases aligning to TRBD1. The germline V gene encodes CDR1 MGHRA and CDR2 YSYEKL. J lost 1 base, V lost 4 bases, and 6 bases had no gene match. CDR3 length equals 15 residues. The DNA of the CDR3 is TGCGCCAGCAGCCGCTGGACAGGTCGCCAAGAGACCCAGTACTTC. It encodes CASSRWTGRQETQYF.

This clone came up once. The chain links TRBV12-2 to TRBJ1-2. TRBV12-2 is recorded as a pseudogene. This CDR3 has 15 residues. The DNA of the CDR3 is TGTGCAAGTCGCCCTTCGCGGCATCTCGGAGAAGGCTACACCTTC. It codes for CASRPSRHLGEGYTF.